A single sample is the source of the 2 T cell receptor beta chains below, sequenced in a study of technical replicates of blood from four donors. The table came from immunoSEQ multiplex PCR; TCRdb's copy has only in-frame clones and leaves some out. Seen here are about 82,000 clones, just over 95% observed once, and the top ten hold 0.3% to 0.45%. The sample comprised T cells isolated from PBMCs. The receptors derive from a human donor in good health.

The rearrangement uses TRBV30 and TRBJ2-1, with 7 bases lining up with TRBD2. This CDR3 comprises 13 residues. After removal of 8 bases from V and 5 bases from J, the junction contained 9 bases not matched to a gene. CDR1 is GTSNPN and CDR2 is SVGIG in the germline V gene (reference sequence). In DNA form, the CDR3 reads TGTGCCCGGTCAGGACTAGGAGACAATGAGCAGTTCTTC. It encodes CARSGLGDNEQFF.

This clone was recorded only once. This chain connects TRBV5-1 to TRBJ1-2, with D possibly matching TRBD1 (5 bases). Between the trimmed V and J ends, which lost 3 bases and 7 bases, there was a span of 13 bases. The length of the CDR3 is 13 residues. Per germline, CDR1 SGHRS and CDR2 YFSETQ. The CDR3 region has the DNA TGCGCCAGCAGCTATGACCAAGGGGCTGGCTACACCTTC. This gives the protein CASSYDQGAGYTF. Supplemented by reference TRBV5-1 and TRBJ1-2, the full variable domain reads KAGVTQTPRYLIKTRGQQVTLSCSPISGHRSVSWYQQTPGQGLQFLFEYFSETQRNKGNFPGRFSGRQFSNSRSEMNVSTLELGDSALYLCASSYDQGAGYTFGSGTRLTVV.